A selection of T cell receptor beta chains follows, all from one sample in a study of cytomegalovirus exposure and HLA in healthy donors. This table comes from immunoSEQ multiplex PCR, and its TCRdb copy is limited to in-frame clones, with some not included. The sample lists roughly 130,000 clones, 74% occurring once. Sequences were obtained from PBMCs. The receptors stem from a woman in her forties or fifties in good health and CMV-seropositive. Both conserved end residues are trimmed from each CDR3. The D gene is left open where the match is weak.

V gene	D gene	J gene	CDR3 protein
TRBV9	-	TRBJ2-2	VSSVEWFRTGELF
TRBV7-8	TRBD1	TRBJ1-1	ASSLALTGVGNTEAF
TRBV7-2	-	TRBJ2-2	ASSLDISLTGELF
TRBV19	TRBD1	TRBJ2-5	ASSRDRGIQETQY
TRBV4-3	TRBD1	TRBJ1-6	ASSQEAGQGGSPLH
TRBV5-4	-	TRBJ2-7	ASSSRDGSYEQY
TRBV2	-	TRBJ1-6	ASSEAQGVRSPLH
TRBV7-9	TRBD2	TRBJ2-5	ASSPAGGRETQY
TRBV9	-	TRBJ1-2	ASSVTTGSTAEGYT
TRBV7-2	TRBD2	TRBJ2-5	ASSSTSGGGTQY
TRBV29-1	TRBD1	TRBJ1-3	SVAVGAGGQVDTIY
TRBV19	TRBD1	TRBJ2-4	ASRGAGGKNIQY
TRBV18	TRBD1	TRBJ1-3	ASSPRTGEGNTIY
TRBV9	-	TRBJ2-2	ASSINGELF
TRBV4-1	TRBD2	TRBJ2-7	ASSLRGGTADYYEQY
TRBV9	-	TRBJ2-7	ASSVAPGGRGNYEQY
TRBV4-3	-	TRBJ2-3	ASSQDFVGAVAQY
TRBV7-6	-	TRBJ2-1	ASSSAGGEQF
TRBV4-3	TRBD2	TRBJ2-3	ASSQVPAGGQDTQY
TRBV7-2	-	TRBJ2-7	ASSPRDSLYEQY
TRBV5-8	TRBD1	TRBJ2-3	ASSSGQGGGMDTQY
TRBV7-2	TRBD1	TRBJ2-3	ASSDTGADTQY
TRBV5-4	-	TRBJ2-2	ASSSPGNTGELF
TRBV6-6	-	TRBJ2-3	ASLKGGASTDTQY
TRBV29-1	-	TRBJ2-1	SVDTYNEQF
TRBV7-7	TRBD2	TRBJ2-2	ASSFLAGGLTGELF
TRBV2	-	TRBJ2-2	ASSDGEADTGELF
TRBV4-2	TRBD1	TRBJ2-1	ASSQDLDRWQF
TRBV7-9	-	TRBJ2-7	ASSFGQGYEQY
TRBV20-1	-	TRBJ2-1	SAARDEQF
TRBV20-1	-	TRBJ2-7	SASGTYEQY
TRBV6-4	TRBD1	TRBJ2-2	ASSGDRDTGELF
TRBV5-8	TRBD1	TRBJ1-2	ASSLGTGGHGYT
TRBV15	TRBD1	TRBJ1-6	ATSPGQAMYNSPLH
TRBV5-6	-	TRBJ2-1	ASSLGGHHNEQF
TRBV6-5	TRBD1	TRBJ1-2	ATRPGTGSNGYT
TRBV25-1	-	TRBJ2-3	ASSESPYQGSGDTQY
TRBV11-3	TRBD2	TRBJ2-3	ASSLLAGGLTDTQY
TRBV25-1	-	TRBJ1-2	ASSEGLVNYGYT
TRBV5-4	-	TRBJ2-5	ASSSRAGVQETQY
TRBV6-5	-	TRBJ1-2	ASSYQGDGYT
TRBV5-4	TRBD1	TRBJ2-1	ASSSGQSHYNEQF
TRBV6-5	TRBD1	TRBJ1-2	ASRYKPGQENYGYT
TRBV5-4	-	TRBJ2-7	ASSSTGYEQY
TRBV5-1	TRBD2	TRBJ2-1	ASSLESGGPYNEQF
TRBV18	-	TRBJ1-3	ASSPAGNSGNTIY
TRBV6-1	-	TRBJ1-1	ASRRADYTEAF